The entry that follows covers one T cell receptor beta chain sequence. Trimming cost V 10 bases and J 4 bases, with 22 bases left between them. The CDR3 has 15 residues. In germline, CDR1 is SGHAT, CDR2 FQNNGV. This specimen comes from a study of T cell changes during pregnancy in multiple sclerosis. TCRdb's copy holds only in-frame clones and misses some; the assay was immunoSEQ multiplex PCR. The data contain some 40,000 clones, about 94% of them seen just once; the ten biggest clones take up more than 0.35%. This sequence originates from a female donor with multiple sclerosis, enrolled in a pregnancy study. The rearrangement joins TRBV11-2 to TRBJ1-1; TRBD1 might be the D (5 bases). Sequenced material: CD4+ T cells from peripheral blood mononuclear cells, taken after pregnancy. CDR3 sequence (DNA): TGTGCCACCCACCCTTGGGGGGTACGGCGCACTGAAGCTTTCTTT. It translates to CATHPWGVRRTEAFF.